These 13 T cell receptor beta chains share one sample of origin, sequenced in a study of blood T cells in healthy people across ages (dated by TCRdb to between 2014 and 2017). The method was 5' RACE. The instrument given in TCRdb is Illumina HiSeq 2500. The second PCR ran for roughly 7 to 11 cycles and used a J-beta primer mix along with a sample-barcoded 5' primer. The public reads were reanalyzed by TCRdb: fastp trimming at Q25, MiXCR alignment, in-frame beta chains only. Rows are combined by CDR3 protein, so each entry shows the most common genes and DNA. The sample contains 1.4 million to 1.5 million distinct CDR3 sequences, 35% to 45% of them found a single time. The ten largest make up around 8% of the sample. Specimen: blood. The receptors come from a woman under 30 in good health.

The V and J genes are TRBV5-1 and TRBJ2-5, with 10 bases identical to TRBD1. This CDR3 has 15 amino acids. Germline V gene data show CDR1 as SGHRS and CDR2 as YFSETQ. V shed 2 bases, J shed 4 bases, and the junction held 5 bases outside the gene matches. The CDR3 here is CASSLTGTGVETQYF. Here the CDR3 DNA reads TGCGCCAGCAGCTTAACCGGGACAGGGGTAGAGACCCAGTACTTC.

For the CDR3, the DNA is TGTGCCAGCAGCTTAGGACAGGCTCACCAGCCCCAGCATTTT. This translates into CASSLGQAHQPQHF. This chain uses TRBV7-6 with TRBJ1-5; D is perhaps TRBD1 (6 bases). Trimming took 1 base from V and 7 from J, leaving 11 bases between them. Germline CDR1 SGHVS, CDR2 FNYEAQ. The CDR3 consists of 14 residues.

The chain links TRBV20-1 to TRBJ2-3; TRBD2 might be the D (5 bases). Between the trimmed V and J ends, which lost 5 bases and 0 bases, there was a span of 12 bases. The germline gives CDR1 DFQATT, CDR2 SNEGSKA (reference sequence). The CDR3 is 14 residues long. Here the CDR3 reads CSAWTGSSTDTQYF. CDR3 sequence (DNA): TGCAGTGCTTGGACTGGATCTAGCACAGATACGCAGTATTTT.

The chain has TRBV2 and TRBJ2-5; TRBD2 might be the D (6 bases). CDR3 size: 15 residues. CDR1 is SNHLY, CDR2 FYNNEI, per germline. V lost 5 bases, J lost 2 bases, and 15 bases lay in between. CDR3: CASSPSSAGQETQYF. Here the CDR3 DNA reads TGTGCCAGCAGTCCGTCCAGTGCGGGGCAAGAGACCCAGTACTTC.

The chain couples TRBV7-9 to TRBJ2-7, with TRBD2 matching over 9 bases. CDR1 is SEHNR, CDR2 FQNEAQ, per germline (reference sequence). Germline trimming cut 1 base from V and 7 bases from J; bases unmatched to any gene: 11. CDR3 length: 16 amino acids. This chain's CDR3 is CASSLGRGGAENEQYF. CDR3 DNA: TGTGCCAGCAGCTTAGGACGCGGGGGGGCCGAGAATGAGCAGTACTTC.

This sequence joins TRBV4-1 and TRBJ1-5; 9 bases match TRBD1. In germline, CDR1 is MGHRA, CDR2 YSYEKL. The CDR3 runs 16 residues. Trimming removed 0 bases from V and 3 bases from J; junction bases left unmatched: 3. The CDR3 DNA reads TGCGCCAGCAGCCAAGAAGGGACAGGGACCAATCAGCCCCAGCATTTT. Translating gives CASSQEGTGTNQPQHF.

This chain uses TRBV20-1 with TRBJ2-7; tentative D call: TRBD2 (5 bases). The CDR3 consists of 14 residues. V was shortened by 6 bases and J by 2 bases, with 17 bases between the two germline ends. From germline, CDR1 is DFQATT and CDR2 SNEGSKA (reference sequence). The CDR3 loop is CSATFPGYPYEQYF. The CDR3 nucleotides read TGCAGTGCCACCTTTCCGGGGTACCCCTACGAGCAGTACTTC.

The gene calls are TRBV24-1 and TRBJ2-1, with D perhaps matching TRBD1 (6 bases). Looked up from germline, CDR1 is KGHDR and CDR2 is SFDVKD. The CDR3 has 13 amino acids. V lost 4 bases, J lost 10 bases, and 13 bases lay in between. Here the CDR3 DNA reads TGTGCCACCAGTGACCCCAGCAGGGGAGAGCAGTTCTTC. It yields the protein CATSDPSRGEQFF.

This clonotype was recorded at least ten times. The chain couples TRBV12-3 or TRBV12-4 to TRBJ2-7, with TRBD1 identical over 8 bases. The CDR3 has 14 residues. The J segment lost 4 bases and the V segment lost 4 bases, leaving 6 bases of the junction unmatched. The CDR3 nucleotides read TGTGCCAGCAGTTACCGCGGACAGGGTTACGAGCAGTACTTC. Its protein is CASSYRGQGYEQYF.

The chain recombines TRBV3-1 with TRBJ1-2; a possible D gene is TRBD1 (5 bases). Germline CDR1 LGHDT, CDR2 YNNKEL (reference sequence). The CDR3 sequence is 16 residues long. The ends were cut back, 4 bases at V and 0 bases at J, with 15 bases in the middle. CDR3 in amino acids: CASSPKTGFSNYGYTF. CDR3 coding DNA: TGTGCCAGCAGCCCAAAAACAGGTTTTTCTAACTATGGCTACACCTTC.

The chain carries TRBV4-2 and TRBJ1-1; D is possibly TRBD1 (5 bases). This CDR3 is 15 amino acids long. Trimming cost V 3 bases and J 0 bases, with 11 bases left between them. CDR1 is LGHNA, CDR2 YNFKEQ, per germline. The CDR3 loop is CASSQGRAMNTEAFF. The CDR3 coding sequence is TGTGCCAGCAGCCAGGGCAGGGCAATGAACACTGAAGCTTTCTTT.

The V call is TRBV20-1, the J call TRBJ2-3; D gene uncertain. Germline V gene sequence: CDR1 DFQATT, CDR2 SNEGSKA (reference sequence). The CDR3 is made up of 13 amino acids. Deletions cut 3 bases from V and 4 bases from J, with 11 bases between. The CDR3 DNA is TGCAGTGCTAGGGGTGGGAATCCAGATACGCAGTATTTT. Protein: CSARGGNPDTQYF.

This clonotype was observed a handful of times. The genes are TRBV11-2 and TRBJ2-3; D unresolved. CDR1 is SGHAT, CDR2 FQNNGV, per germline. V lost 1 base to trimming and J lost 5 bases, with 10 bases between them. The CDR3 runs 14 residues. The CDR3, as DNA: TGTGCCAGCAGCTTAGGGGCCAGACAAGATACGCAGTATTTT. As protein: CASSLGARQDTQYF. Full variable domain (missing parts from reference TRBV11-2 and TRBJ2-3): EAGVAQSPRYKIIEKRQSVAFWCNPISGHATLYWYQQILGQGPKLLIQFQNNGVVDDSQLPKDRFSAERLKGVDSTLKIQPAKLEDSAVYLCASSLGARQDTQYFGPGTRLTVL.